This TCR beta chain was identified during a study of OX40 agonist ivuxolimab in advanced cancers. Study overall: In this trial design, patients received ivuxolimab intravenously at 0.01 to 10 mg/kg every 2 weeks. Of mixed ages from about 20 to 80 and averaging roughly 64 years, the group was 65% to 85% male. The study, taken as a whole, reports: Still undetermined is the antigen specificity of the expanded peripheral T cells.

TCRdb's table, derived via immunoSEQ multiplex PCR, lists solely in-frame clones and lacks some. The sample contains some 77,000 clones, over 80% of which appear only once. Points on this clone: Its antigen remains unknown.

The sequence derives from an adult with an advanced solid tumor such as melanoma, head and neck, liver or kidney cancer. Sequencing used CD4+ or CD8+ T cells sorted from blood, obtained in a trial of the OX40 agonist ivuxolimab.

Written as DNA, the CDR3 is TGTGCCAGCAGCCATCGATTTGCGGGGGGGATCTACAATGAGCAGTTCTTC. Residues: CASSHRFAGGIYNEQFF. The chain recombines TRBV14 with TRBJ2-1; 9 bases align to TRBD2. The CDR3 covers 17 residues. Germline lookup yields CDR1 SGHDN and CDR2 FVKESK. V lost 3 bases and J lost 3; bases outside the gene matches: 9.